This T cell receptor beta chain was obtained from a study of shared clonotypes between healthy human individuals. Study summary: Aged 18 to 49, the donors were a couple of women and a few men.

In the naive CD8 group, cells lacked CD45RO and were positively selected for CCR7, so terminally differentiated effector memory CD45RA+ cells were left out. This table comes from immunoSEQ multiplex PCR, and its TCRdb copy is limited to in-frame clones, with some not included. The sample has roughly 2,000,000 clones; about 95% are singletons. Germline trimming cut 1 base from V and 0 bases from J; bases unmatched to any gene: 0. The CDR3 has 14 residues. CDR1 and CDR2 from the germline V gene are LGHNA and YSLEER. General study points: Clonotypes not shared had lower generation probabilities than those common to all four donors. Of the naive CD4 clonotypes, around 5% were shared across several donors.

For this clone: Antigen unknown. In the same sample, other DNA sequences code for this CDR3.

The receptor comes from a man between 18 and 29 years old in good health. The rearrangement joins TRBV4-3 to TRBJ2-7, with TRBD1 identical over 7 bases. Sequencing was carried out using naive CD8+ T cells sorted from blood. The DNA of the CDR3 is TGCGCCAGCAGCCAAGGACAGGGCTCCTACGAGCAGTACTTC. Translating it yields CASSQGQGSYEQYF.